This T cell receptor (beta chain) came from a study of blood T cells in healthy people across ages. Broader study findings: The recorded TCR beta diversity per million T cells decreased in a roughly linear manner with age.

This clonotype has a handful of counts. Antigen specificity is unknown. The authors ran a second PCR of roughly 6 to 12 cycles using a sample-barcoded 5' primer and a J-beta primer mix. TCRdb reprocessed the 5' RACE reads with MiXCR, giving one entry per CDR3 protein. Among 1 million to 1.2 million distinct CDR3 sequences listed, under 40% were seen once. The CDR3 is made up of 13 amino acids. Per germline, CDR1 KGHDR and CDR2 SFDVKD. Trimming removed 3 bases at V and 7 bases at J, with 12 bases between. The sequence derives from a man aged 18 to 29 in good health. Sequenced sample: blood. This rearrangement joins TRBV24-1 to TRBJ2-7; D may be TRBD1 or TRBD2 (6 bases each). The CDR3 bases are TGTGCCACCAGTGATGTGGGGGGCAATGAGCAGTACTTC. This translates into CATSDVGGNEQYF.